This TCR beta chain emerged from a study of shared clonotypes between healthy human individuals (dated by TCRdb to 2018 to 2021). Turning to the overall study: Three men and two women, aged 18 to 49 years, made up the cohort. For each donor, CD4 naive and CD4 memory were each given three plates, CD8 naive was given two plates, and CD8 memory was given one plate. The study deeply sequenced blood TCR repertoires of 5 or 6 healthy adults to estimate repertoire size and the extent of clonotype sharing between individuals. To increase sequencing depth and limit assay-specific biases, TCR repertoire library preparation and sequencing were carried out by different laboratories using diverse techniques. Per donor, leukapheresis produced somewhere between about 0.8 and 9 billion PBMCs. Overall results and qualifications from the work: Sampling was restricted to blood, and TCR repertoires in tissue are likely to differ from TCR repertoires in blood. Rarefaction of sorted-subset datasets indicated incomplete sequencing despite the large sequencing depth. Pairwise subsampling led to the expectation that sequencing depth would affect the degree of clonotype sharing among donors. Higher generation probabilities were observed for clonotypes shared by all four sorted-subset donors than for non-shared clonotypes. Naive subsets generally had larger estimated clonotype richness than memory subsets did. Because the study included only a small number of donors, the genetic and exposure-history diversity represented was limited. Sharing across a handful of donors was observed for about 5% of naive CD4, less than 4% of naive CD8, roughly 2.4% of memory CD4, and about 0.4% of memory CD8 clonotypes.

Using the deep immunoSEQ assay, multiplex PCR amplified TCR CDR3 regions from genomic DNA. For each cell subset, the extracted genomic DNA was distributed evenly across all wells of several immunoSEQ 96-well plates, and each plate served as one replicate. Each replicate PCR for sorted subsets received 150 to 250 ng genomic DNA, equal to tens of thousands of T cell genomes. Purified libraries were measured with a Qubit 3.0 fluorometer, size-checked on a Bioanalyzer 2100, and measured again with the KAPA Library Quantification kit. A separate single-read 150-cycle Illumina NextSeq 550 flow cell was used to sequence each immunoSEQ 96-well plate. For the original study's pipeline: The immunoSEQ output contained only junctional sequences without quality scores, so filtering could not match that applied to full-length reads. Sequences were annotated with PyIR, a Python wrapper for IgBLAST v1.9, and V/J genes and CDR3 were assigned using IMGT germline references. Reads with weak V/J assignments (E-value above 1e-6), missing CDR3, stop codons, out-of-frame junctions, or ambiguous translated residues were removed. V3J clonotypes were defined by identical inferred V gene, J gene, and CDR3 amino acid sequence. To compute the percentage overlap between repertoires, the number of shared unique clonotypes was divided by the size of the smaller repertoire. Three approaches were used to assess repertoire richness: RTK rarefaction, the Chao1 estimator, and Recon v2.1 estimates of unobserved clonotypes. Generation probabilities for all TCRbeta clonotypes obtained by the gDNA method from several donors were computed using OLGA. Here the immuneACCESS table is served through TCRdb, limited to in-frame sequences with V and J called. Missing clones are a known gap in these copies; in checked studies unresolved V genes cover under half, and the rest lacks a known reason. V and J calls and clone size are those listed in that table; D and trimming were worked out from the DNA. Here the sample has about 2,200,000 clones; about 92% occur a single time. Around 1.7% of the sample rests with the top ten.

This clone was recorded a few times. What this receptor recognizes is not known. No much larger clonotype is one base removed from it; base qualities were not supplied. The same CDR3 arises from other DNA sequences in this sample as well. Trimming leaves V shorter by 6 bases and J shorter by 6 bases, with the junction holding 6 bases beyond the gene matches. Per the germline V gene (reference sequence), SEHNR is the CDR1 and FQNEAQ is the CDR2. The CDR3 starts with the cysteine, ends with the phenylalanine, and has 13 residues. CDR3 DNA is the only sequence kept; it has 39 bases, read in frame from the first base. CD8 naive samples were CD45RO-negative cells positively selected for CCR7, giving a CD45RA+CCR7+ population that excluded TemRA cells. Healthy HIV-negative adults with no recently reported acute infections or vaccinations were included as donors. Every donor was a Caucasian adult residing in Nashville, Tennessee, USA. After blood collection by leukapheresis, PBMCs were isolated using Ficoll-Histopaque density gradient centrifugation and then cryopreserved in the vapor phase of liquid nitrogen. Analytical flow cytometry was used to check the purity and quantity of every magnetically sorted T cell population. From each sorted fraction, genomic DNA was isolated and quantified by UV absorbance on a Nanodrop 2000c.

The sequence was collected from a young man in good health. Some clones in this sample may be carry-over from other donors' samples. Input material: naive CD8+ T cells from PBMCs. The cell subset or site label, read with the paper, signifies: CD45RA+CCR7+. The V and J segments used are TRBV7-9 and TRBJ1-2, with 8 bases in between that match TRBD1. The DNA sequence is given as TGTGCCAGCAGTTCAATGGACAGGGATGGCTACACCTTC. This codes for CASSSMDRDGYTF.